This T cell receptor beta chain emerged from a study of T cells in Graves' hyperthyroidism and ophthalmopathy. TCR beta CDR3 regions were amplified from RNA. HTBI primers drove first-round RT-PCR of the TCR CDR3. TCRdb recomputed calls from the multiplex PCR reads with MiXCR, one row per CDR3 protein. This sample has roughly 580,000 distinct CDR3 sequences, with about 15% found just once. Used for diagnoses were clinical symptoms, serum thyroxine and TRAb, thyroid ultrasound and orbital computed tomography. The CDR3 spans 10 residues. V was cut by 8 bases and J by 6 bases, with 7 bases left in between. Germline V gene lookup returns CDR1 MDHEN and CDR2 SYDVKM. General study points: Ophthalmopathy, as predicted by the model, came a median 6.5 months after the prediction.

For this clonotype: No antigen is known for it. As the CDR3 is not closed by the conserved phenylalanine or tryptophan, this likely results from a read error.

The chain joins TRBV28 to TRBJ2-5; no reliable D call. The sample consisted of blood. The source of this sequence is a woman aged 25 to 45 with Graves' hyperthyroidism that later progressed to Graves' ophthalmopathy. The CDR3 region is CASSHQTQYL. CDR3 coding DNA: TGTGCCAGCTCACATCAGACCCAGTACCTC.